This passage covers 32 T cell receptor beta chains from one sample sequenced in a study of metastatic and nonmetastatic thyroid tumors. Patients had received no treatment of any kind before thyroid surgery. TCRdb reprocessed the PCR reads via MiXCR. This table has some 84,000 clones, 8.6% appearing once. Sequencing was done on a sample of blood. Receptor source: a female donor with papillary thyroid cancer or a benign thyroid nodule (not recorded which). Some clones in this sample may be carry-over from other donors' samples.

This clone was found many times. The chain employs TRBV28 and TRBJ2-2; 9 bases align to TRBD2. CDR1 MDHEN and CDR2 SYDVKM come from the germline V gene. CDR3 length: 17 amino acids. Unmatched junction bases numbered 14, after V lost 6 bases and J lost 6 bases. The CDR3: CASSLLLAGLRAGELFF. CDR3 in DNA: TGTGCCAGCAGCCTACTTCTAGCGGGGTTAAGGGCCGGGGAGCTGTTTTTT. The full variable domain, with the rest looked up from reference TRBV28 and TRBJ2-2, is DVKVTQSSRYLVKRTGEKVFLECVQDMDHENMFWYRQDPGLGLRLIYFSYDVKMKEKGDIPEGYSVSREKKERFSLILESASTNQTSMYLCASSLLLAGLRAGELFFGEGSRLTVL.

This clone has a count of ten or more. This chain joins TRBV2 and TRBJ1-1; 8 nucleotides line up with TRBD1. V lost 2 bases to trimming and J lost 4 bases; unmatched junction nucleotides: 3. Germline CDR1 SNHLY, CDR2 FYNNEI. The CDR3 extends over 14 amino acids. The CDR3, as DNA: TGTGCCAGCAGTGAAAGCACAGGGGGCACTGAAGCTTTCTTT. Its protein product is CASSESTGGTEAFF.

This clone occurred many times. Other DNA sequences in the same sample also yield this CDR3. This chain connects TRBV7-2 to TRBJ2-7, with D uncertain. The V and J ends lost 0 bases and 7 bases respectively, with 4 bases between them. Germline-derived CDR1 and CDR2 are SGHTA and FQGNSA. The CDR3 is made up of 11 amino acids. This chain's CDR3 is CASSLAREQYF. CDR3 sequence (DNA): TGTGCCAGCAGCTTAGCGCGGGAGCAGTACTTC.

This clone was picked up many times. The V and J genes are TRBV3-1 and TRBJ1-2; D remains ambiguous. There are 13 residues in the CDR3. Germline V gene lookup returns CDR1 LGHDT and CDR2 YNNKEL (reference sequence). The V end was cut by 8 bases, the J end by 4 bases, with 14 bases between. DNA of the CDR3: TGTGCCAGCTCCCCGGGTGTGCTCTATGGCTACACCTTC. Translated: CASSPGVLYGYTF.

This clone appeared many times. The CDR3 bases are TGTGCCAGCAGCCAGATGATAGCGGGGGCGGGTGAGACCCAGTACTTC. Translating gives CASSQMIAGAGETQYF. This chain joins TRBV14 and TRBJ2-5, with TRBD2 matching over 9 bases. V shed 3 bases and J 5 bases; nucleotides not matched to a gene: 10. The CDR3 loop spans 16 amino acids. Germline lookup yields CDR1 SGHDN and CDR2 FVKESK.

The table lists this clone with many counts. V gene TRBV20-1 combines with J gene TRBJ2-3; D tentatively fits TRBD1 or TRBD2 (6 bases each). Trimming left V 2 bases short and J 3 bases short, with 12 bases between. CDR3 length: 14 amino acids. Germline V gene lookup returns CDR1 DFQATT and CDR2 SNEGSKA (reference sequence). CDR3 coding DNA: TGCAGTGCTAGACCCGGGGGCAAGACAGATACGCAGTATTTT. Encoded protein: CSARPGGKTDTQYF.

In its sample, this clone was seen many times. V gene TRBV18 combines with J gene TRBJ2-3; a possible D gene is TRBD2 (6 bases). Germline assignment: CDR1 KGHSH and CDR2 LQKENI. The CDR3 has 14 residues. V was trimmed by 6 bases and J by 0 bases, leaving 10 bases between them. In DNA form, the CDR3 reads TGTGCCAGCTCCCCGGGACTGAGCACAGATACGCAGTATTTT. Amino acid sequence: CASSPGLSTDTQYF.

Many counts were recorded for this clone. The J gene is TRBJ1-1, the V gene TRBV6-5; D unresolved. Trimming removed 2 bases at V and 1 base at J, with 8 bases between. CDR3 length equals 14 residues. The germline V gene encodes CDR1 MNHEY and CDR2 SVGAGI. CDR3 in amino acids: CASSYTTANTEAFF. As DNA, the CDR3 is TGTGCCAGCAGTTACACCACAGCGAACACTGAAGCTTTCTTT.

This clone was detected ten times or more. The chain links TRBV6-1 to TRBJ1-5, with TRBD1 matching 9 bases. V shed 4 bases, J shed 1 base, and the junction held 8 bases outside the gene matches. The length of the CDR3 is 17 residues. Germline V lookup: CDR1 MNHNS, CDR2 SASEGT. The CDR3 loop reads CASSAGTGSRSNQPQHF. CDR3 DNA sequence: TGTGCCAGCAGTGCCGGGACAGGGAGCCGCAGCAATCAGCCCCAGCATTTT.

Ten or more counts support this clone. In DNA, the CDR3 is TGCAGTGCTAAGCGAAACTCCTACAATGAGCAGTTCTTC. Its protein product is CSAKRNSYNEQFF. J is TRBJ2-1 and V is TRBV20-1; D call uncertain. V gave up 4 bases and J gave up 0 bases, with 7 bases separating them. The CDR3 length is 13 residues. CDR1 is DFQATT and CDR2 is SNEGSKA in the germline V gene (reference sequence).

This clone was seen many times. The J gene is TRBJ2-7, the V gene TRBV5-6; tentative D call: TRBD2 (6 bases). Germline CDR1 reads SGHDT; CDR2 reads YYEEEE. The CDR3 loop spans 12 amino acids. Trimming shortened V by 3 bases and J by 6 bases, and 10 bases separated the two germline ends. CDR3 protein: CASSWGGVEQYF. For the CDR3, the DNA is TGTGCCAGCAGCTGGGGCGGGGTCGAGCAGTACTTC. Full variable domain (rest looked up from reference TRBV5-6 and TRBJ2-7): DAGVTQSPTHLIKTRGQQVTLRCSPKSGHDTVSWYQQALGQGPQFIFQYYEEEERQRGNFPDRFSGHQFPNYSSELNVNALLLGDSALYLCASSWGGVEQYFGPGTRLTVT.

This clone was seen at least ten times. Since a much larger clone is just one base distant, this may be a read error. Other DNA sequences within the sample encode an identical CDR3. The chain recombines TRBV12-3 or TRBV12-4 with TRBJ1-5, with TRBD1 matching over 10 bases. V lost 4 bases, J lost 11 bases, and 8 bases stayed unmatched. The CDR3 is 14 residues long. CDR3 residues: CASSSPGQGDAQHF. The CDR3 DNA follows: TGTGCCAGCAGTTCCCCTGGACAGGGGGATGCCCAGCATTTT.

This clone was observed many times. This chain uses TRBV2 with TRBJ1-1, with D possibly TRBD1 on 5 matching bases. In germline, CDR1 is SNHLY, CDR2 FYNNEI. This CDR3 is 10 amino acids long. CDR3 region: CGGGAGEAFF. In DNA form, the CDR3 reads TGTGGGGGAGGGGCCGGTGAAGCTTTCTTT.

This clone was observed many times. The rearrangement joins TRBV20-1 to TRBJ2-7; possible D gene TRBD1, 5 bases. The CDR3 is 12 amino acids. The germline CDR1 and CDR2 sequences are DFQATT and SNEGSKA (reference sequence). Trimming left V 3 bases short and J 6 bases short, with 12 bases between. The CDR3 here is CSASPDTSEQYF. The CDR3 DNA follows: TGCAGTGCTAGCCCGGACACCTCCGAGCAGTACTTC.

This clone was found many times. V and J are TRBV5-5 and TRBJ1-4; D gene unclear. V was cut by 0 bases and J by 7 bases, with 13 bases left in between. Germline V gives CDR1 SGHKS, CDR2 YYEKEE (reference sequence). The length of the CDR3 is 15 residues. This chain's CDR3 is CASSLVTHSVEKLFF. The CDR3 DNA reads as TGTGCCAGCAGCTTGGTCACCCATTCCGTTGAAAAACTGTTTTTT.

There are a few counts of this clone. The CDR3 spells CAWSAIVPGETQYF. The CDR3 nucleotides read TGTGCCTGGAGTGCGATCGTTCCGGGGGAGACCCAGTACTTC. The rearrangement joins TRBV30 to TRBJ2-5; maybe TRBD2 (5 bases). The CDR3 length is 14 residues. Trimming pared 1 base from V and 5 bases from J, leaving 14 bases between. The germline V gene encodes CDR1 GTSNPN and CDR2 SVGIG (reference sequence).

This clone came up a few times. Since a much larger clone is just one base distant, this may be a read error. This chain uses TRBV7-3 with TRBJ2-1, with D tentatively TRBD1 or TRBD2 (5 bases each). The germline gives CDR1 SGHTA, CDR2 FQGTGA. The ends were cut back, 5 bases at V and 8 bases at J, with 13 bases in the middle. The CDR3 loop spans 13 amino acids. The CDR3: CASSLGVLYEQFF. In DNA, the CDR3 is TGTGCCAGCAGCCTGGGGGTGTTGTATGAGCAGTTCTTC.

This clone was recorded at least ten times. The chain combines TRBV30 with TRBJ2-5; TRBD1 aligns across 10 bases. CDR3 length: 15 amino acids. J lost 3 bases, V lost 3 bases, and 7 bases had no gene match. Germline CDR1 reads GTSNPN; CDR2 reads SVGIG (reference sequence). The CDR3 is CAWRGDRGKEETQYF. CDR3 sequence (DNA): TGTGCCTGGAGAGGGGACAGGGGAAAGGAAGAGACCCAGTACTTC.

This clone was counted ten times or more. CDR3 nucleotide sequence: TGCGCCAGCAGCCGGGGGGCAGGGATGAGTGAAAAACTGTTTTTT. Translating gives CASSRGAGMSEKLFF. This chain joins TRBV4-1 and TRBJ1-4; TRBD1 is a possible D gene (6 bases). The CDR3 runs to 15 residues. The V end lost 4 bases, the J end lost 7 bases, and 16 bases lay between the germline ends. Germline CDR1 reads MGHRA; CDR2 reads YSYEKL.

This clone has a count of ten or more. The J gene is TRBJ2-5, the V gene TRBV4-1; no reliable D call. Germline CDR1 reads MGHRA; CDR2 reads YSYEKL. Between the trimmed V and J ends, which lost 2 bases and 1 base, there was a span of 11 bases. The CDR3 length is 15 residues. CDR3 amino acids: CASSQTYFSQETQYF. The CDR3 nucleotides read TGCGCCAGCAGCCAAACCTATTTCTCCCAAGAGACCCAGTACTTC.

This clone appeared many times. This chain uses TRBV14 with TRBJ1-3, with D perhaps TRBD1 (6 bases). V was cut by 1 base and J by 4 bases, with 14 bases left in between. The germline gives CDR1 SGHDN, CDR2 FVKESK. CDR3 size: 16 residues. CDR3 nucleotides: TGTGCCAGCAGCCAAGCGGGGGCCTTTCAAGGAAACACCATATATTTT. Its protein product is CASSQAGAFQGNTIYF.

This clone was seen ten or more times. The CDR3 DNA reads as TGTGCCAGCAGCTTGGCACGAGGACAGAGGAAAATGAACACTGAAGCTTTCTTT. Its protein product is CASSLARGQRKMNTEAFF. The chain recombines TRBV5-6 with TRBJ1-1, with a tentative D call TRBD1 (6 bases). CDR1 SGHDT and CDR2 YYEEEE come from the germline V gene. CDR3 length: 18 residues. Trimming stripped 0 bases from V and 0 bases from J, with 18 bases between.

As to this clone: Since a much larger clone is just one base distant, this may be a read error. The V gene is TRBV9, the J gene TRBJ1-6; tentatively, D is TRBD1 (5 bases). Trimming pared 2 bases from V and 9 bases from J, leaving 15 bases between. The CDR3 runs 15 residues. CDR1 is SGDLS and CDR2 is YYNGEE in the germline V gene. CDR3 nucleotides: TGTGCCAGCAGCGTTTTCGGACATGGGGTTTCACCCCTCCACTTT. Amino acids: CASSVFGHGVSPLHF.

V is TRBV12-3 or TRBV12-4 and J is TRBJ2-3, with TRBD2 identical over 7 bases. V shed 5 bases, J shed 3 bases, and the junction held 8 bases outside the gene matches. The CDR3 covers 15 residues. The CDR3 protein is CASSLSAGVTDTQYF. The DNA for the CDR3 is TGTGCCAGCAGTCTCTCGGCGGGGGTAACAGATACGCAGTATTTT.

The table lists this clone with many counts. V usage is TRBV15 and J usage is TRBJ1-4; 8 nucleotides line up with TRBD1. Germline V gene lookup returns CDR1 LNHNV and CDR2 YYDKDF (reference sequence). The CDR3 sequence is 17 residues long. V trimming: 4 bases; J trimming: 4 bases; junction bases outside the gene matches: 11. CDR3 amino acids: CATSTPGQGRGNEKLFF. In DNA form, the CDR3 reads TGTGCCACCAGCACCCCAGGACAGGGAAGGGGTAATGAAAAACTGTTTTTT.

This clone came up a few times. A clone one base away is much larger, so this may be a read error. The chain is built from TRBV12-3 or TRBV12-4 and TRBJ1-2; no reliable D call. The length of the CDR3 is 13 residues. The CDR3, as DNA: TGTGCCAGCAGCGGCACCCCTAACTATGGCCACACCTTC. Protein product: CASSGTPNYGHTF.

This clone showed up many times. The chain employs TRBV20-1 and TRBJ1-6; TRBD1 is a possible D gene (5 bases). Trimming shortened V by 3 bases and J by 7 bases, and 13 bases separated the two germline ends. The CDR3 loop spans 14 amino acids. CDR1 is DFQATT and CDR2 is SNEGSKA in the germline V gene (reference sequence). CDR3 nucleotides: TGCAGTGCTAGCAGTGACAGCGGGAATTCACCCCTCCACTTT. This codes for CSASSDSGNSPLHF.

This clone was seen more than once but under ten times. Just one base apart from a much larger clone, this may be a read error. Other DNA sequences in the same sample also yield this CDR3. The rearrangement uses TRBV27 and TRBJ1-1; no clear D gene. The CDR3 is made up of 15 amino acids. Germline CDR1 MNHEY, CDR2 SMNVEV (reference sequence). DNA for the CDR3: TGTGCCAGCAGCCTAGATACTCGCGTGAACACTGAGGCTTTCTTT. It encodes CASSLDTRVNTEAFF.

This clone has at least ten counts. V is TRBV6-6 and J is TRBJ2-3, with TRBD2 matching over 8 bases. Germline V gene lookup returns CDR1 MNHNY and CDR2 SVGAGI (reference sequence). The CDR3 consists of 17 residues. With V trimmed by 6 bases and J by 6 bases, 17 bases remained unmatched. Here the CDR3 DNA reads TGTGCCAGCAGCCTCCGAGGGGTGACGGGGGGGCCGGATACGCAGTATTTT. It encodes CASSLRGVTGGPDTQYF.

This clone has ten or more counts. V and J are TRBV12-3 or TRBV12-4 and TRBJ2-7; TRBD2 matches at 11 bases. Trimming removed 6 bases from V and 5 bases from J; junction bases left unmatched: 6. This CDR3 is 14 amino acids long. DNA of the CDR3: TGTGCCAGCAGGTATAGCGGGGGGGCAGACGAGCAGTACTTC. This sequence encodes CASRYSGGADEQYF.

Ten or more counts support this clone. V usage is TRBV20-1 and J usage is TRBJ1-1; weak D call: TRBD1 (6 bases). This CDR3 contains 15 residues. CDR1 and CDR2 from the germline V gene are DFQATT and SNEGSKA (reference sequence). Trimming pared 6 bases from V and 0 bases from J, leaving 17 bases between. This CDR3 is CSAPRSGHLNTEAFF. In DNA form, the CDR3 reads TGCAGTGCCCCCCGGTCGGGACACCTGAACACTGAAGCTTTCTTT.

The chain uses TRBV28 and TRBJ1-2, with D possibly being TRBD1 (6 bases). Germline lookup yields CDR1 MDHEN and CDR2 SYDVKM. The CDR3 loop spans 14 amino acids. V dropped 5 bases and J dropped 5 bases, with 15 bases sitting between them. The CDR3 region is CASSQSQGGYGYTF. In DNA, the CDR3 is TGTGCCAGCAGTCAATCACAGGGAGGGTATGGCTACACCTTC.